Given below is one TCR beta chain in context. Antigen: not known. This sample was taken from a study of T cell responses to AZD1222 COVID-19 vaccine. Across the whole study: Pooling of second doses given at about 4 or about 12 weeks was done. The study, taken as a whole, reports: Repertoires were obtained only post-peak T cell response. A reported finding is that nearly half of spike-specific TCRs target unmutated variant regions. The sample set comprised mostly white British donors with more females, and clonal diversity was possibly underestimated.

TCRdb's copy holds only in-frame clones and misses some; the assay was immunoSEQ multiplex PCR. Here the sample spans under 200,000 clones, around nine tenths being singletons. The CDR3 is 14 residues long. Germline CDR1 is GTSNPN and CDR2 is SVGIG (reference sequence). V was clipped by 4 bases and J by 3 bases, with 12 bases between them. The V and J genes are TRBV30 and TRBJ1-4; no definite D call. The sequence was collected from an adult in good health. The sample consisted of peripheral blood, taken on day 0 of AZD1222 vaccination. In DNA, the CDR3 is TGTGCCTGGACTCGGGGAGCCCCTAATGAAAAACTGTTTTTT. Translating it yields CAWTRGAPNEKLFF.